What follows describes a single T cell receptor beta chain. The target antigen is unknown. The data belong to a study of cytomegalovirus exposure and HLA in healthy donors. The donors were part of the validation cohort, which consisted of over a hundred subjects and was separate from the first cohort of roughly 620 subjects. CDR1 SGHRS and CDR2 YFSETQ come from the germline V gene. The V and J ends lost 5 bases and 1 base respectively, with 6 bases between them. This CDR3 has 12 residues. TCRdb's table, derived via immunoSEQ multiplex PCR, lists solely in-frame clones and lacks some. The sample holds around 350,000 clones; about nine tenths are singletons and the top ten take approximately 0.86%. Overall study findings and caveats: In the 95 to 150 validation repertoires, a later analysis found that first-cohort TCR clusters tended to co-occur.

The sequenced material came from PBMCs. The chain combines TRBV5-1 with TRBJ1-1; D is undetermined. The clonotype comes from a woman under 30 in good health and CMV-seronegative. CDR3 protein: CASRQRNTEAFF. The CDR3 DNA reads TGCGCCAGCAGGCAGCGGAACACTGAAGCTTTCTTT.